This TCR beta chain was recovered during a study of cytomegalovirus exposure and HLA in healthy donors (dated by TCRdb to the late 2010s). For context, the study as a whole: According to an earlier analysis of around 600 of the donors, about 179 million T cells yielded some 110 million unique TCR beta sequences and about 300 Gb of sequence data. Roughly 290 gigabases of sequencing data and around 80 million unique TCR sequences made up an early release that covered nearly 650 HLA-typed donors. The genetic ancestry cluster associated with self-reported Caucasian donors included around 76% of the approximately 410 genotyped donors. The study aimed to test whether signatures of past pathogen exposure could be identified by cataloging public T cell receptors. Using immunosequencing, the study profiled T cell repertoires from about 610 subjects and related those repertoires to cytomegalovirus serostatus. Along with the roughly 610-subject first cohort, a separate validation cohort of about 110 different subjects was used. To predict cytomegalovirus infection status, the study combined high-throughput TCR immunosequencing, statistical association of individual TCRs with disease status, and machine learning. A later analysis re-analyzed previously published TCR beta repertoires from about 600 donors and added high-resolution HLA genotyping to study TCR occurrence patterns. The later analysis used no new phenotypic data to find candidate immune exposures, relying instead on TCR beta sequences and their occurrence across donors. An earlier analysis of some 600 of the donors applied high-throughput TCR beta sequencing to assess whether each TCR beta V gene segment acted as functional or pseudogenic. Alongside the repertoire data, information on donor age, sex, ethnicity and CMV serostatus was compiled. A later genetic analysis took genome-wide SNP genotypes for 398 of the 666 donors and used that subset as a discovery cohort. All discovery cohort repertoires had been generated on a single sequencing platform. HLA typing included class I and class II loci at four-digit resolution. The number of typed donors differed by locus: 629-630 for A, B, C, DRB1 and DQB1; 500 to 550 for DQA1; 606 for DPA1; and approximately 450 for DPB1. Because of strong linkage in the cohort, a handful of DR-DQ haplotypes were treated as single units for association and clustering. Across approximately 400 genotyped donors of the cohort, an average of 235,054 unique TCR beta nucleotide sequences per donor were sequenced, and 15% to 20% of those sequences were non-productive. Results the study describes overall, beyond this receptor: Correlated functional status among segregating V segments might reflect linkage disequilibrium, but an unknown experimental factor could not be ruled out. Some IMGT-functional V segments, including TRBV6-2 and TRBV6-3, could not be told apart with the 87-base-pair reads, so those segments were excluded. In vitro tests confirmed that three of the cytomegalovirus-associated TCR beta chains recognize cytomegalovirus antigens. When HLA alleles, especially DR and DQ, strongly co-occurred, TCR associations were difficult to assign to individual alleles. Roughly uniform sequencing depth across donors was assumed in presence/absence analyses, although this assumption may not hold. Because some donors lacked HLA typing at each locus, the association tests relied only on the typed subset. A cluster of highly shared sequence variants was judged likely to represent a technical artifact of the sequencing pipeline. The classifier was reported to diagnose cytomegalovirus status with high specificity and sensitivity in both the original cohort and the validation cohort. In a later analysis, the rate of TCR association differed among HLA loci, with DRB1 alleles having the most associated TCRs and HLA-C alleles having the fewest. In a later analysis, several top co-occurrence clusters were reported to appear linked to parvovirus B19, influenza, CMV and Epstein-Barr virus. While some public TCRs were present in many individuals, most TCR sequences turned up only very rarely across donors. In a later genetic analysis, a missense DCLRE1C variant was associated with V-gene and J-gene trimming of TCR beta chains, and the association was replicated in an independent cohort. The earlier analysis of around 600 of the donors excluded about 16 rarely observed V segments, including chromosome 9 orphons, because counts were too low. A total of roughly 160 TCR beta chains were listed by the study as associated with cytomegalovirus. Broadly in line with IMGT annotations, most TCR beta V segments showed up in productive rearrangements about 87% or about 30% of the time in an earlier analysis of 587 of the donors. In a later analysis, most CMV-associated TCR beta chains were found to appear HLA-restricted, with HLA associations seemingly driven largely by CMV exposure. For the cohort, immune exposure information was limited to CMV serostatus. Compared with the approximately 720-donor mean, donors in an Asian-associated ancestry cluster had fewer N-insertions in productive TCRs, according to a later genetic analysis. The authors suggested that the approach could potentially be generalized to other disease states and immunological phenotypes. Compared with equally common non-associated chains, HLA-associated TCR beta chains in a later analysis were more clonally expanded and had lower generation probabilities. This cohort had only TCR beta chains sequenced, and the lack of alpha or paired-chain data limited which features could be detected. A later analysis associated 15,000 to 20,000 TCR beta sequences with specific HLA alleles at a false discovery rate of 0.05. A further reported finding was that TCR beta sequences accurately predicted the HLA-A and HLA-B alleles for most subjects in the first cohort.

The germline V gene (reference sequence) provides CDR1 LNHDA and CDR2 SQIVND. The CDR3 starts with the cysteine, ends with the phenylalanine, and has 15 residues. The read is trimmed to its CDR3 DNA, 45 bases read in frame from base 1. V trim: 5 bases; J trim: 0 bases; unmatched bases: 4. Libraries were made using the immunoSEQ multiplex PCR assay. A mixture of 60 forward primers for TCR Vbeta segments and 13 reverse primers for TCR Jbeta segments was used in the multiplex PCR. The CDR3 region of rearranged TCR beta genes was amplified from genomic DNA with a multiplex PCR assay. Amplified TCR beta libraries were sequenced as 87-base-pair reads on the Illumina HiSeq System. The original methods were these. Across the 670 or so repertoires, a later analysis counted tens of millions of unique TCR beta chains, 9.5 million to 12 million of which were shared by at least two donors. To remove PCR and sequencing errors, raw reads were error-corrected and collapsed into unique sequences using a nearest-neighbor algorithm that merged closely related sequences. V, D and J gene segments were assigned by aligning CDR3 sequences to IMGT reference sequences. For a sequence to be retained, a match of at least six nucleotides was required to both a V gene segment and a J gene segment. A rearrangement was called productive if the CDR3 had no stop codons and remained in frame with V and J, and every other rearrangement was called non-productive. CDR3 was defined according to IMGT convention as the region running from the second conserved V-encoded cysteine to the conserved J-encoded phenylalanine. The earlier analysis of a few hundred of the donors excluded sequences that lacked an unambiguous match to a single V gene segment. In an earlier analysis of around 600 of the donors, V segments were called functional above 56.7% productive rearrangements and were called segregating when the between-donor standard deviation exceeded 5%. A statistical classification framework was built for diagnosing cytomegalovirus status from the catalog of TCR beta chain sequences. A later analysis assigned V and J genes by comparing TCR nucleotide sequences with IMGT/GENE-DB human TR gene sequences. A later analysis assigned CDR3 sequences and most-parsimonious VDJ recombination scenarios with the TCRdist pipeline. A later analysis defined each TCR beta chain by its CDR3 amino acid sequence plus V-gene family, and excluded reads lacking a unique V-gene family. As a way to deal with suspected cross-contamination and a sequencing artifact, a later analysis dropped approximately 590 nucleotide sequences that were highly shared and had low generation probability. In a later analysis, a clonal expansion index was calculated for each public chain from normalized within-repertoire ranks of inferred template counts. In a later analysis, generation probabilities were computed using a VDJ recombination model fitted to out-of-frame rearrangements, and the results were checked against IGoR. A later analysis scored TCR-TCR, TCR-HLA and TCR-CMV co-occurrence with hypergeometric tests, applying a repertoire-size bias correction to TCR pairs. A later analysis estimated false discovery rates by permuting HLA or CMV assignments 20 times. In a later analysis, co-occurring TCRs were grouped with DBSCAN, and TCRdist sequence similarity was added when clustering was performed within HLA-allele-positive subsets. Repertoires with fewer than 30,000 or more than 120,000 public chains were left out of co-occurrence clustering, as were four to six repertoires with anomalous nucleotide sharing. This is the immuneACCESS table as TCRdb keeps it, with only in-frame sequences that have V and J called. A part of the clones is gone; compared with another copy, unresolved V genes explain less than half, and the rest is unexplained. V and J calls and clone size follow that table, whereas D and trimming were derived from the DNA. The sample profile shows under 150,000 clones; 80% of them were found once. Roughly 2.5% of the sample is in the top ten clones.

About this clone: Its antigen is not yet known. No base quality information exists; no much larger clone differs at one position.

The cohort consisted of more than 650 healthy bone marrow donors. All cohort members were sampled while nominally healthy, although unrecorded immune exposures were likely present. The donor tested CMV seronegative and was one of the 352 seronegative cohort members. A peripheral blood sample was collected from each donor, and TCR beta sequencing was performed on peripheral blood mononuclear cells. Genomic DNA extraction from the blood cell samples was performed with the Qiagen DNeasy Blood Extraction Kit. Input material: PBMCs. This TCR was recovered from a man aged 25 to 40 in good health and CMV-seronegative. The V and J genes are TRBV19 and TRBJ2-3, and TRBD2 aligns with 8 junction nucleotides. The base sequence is TGTGCCAGTAGTCCTAGCGGGTATAGCACAGATACGCAGTATTTT. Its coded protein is CASSPSGYSTDTQYF.